This TCR beta chain was identified during a study of CD8 T cells in Susac syndrome. RNA amounts of about 0.5 to 1 ug underwent reverse transcription with random hexamers. TCRdb reprocessed the immunoSEQ multiplex PCR reads via MiXCR and lists one record per CDR3 protein. Of about 120,000 distinct CDR3 sequences listed, around 94% are singletons. There are 16 residues in the CDR3. V was clipped by 4 bases and J by 2 bases, with 16 bases between them. Germline assignment: CDR1 LGHNA and CDR2 YSLEER. Those who served as multiple sclerosis controls were treatment-naive patients with stable or active relapsing-remitting disease. It was negative isolation that provided the CD8+ and CD4+ T cells, whereas TEMRA cells were enriched by FACS.

This chain uses TRBV4-3 with TRBJ2-3; D is perhaps TRBD1 or TRBD2 (5 bases each). Sequencing was carried out using CD4+ T cells from PBMCs. The clonotype was recovered from a human donor with multiple sclerosis. CDR3 region: CASSRGWGSSTDTQYF. The CDR3 DNA follows: TGCGCCAGCAGCCGTGGGTGGGGGTCTTCCACAGATACGCAGTATTTT.